These 27 T cell receptor beta chains were all obtained from the same sample, sequenced in a study of shared clonotypes between healthy human individuals. Assay used: immunoSEQ multiplex PCR; TCRdb lists only in-frame clones, some missing. This table holds some 350,000 clones, under 80% found once. Sequencing was performed on memory CD4+ T cells sorted from blood. The subset: CD45RA-negative fraction. The receptors here all came from a man aged 25 to 45 in good health.

The V and J genes are TRBV5-1 and TRBJ1-3; tentative D call: TRBD1 (5 bases). CDR1 and CDR2 (germline): SGHRS, YFSETQ. V lost 3 bases to trimming and J lost 0 bases, with 13 bases between them. There are 16 residues in the CDR3. CDR3 bases: TGCGCCAGCAGCTCCCACGGGGGGTCCTCTGGAAACACCATATATTTT. Protein sequence: CASSSHGGSSGNTIYF.

The chain uses TRBV7-2 and TRBJ2-5; 9 bases are a match to TRBD2. Germline loops: CDR1 SGHTA, CDR2 FQGNSA. J lost 5 bases, V lost 1 base, and 8 bases had no gene match. The length of the CDR3 is 16 residues. The CDR3 loop reads CASSLVGSGSRETQYF. The CDR3, as DNA: TGTGCCAGCAGCTTAGTGGGTAGCGGGAGCAGGGAGACCCAGTACTTC. The entire variable domain, with the rest obtained from reference TRBV7-2 and TRBJ2-5, is as follows: GAGVSQSPSNKVTEKGKDVELRCDPISGHTALYWYRQSLGQGLEFLIYFQGNSAPDKSGLPSDRFSAERTGGSVSTLTIQRTQQEDSAVYLCASSLVGSGSRETQYFGPGTRLLVL.

This sequence joins TRBV5-1 and TRBJ2-3, with TRBD2 identical over 11 bases. The CDR3 is 17 amino acids. From germline, CDR1 is SGHRS and CDR2 YFSETQ. The V segment lost 4 bases and the J segment 4 bases; nucleotides outside the gene matches: 11. The CDR3 is CASSPLGGTSGADTQYF. The DNA of the CDR3 is TGCGCCAGCAGCCCTTTGGGGGGGACTAGCGGTGCAGATACGCAGTATTTT.

The V and J genes are TRBV28 and TRBJ2-3; tentatively, D is TRBD1 or TRBD2 (5 bases each). Germline CDR1 and CDR2: MDHEN and SYDVKM. V was trimmed by 3 bases and J by 6 bases, leaving 13 bases between them. This CDR3 is built from 14 residues. The CDR3: CASSFWVGEDTQYF. The DNA of the CDR3 is TGTGCCAGCAGTTTTTGGGTAGGGGAGGATACGCAGTATTTT.

This clone came up once. The genes are TRBV11-2 and TRBJ2-5, with D possibly matching TRBD1 (7 bases). The CDR3 runs to 16 residues. Trimming stripped 2 bases from V and 7 bases from J, with 20 bases between. Germline assignment: CDR1 SGHAT and CDR2 FQNNGV. CDR3 bases: TGTGCCAGCAGCTTACAGGGGGGCATTTATACTAGGACCCAGTACTTC. Amino acid sequence: CASSLQGGIYTRTQYF.

V is TRBV9 and J is TRBJ1-2; 7 nucleotides align to TRBD1. The CDR3 has 16 amino acids. CDR1 and CDR2 (germline): SGDLS, YYNGEE. With 4 bases clipped from V and 4 bases from J, the junction kept 13 bases outside the gene matches. CDR3 DNA: TGTGCCAGCAGCCCTCGTTGGGCAGGGGGTTCCTATGGCTACACCTTC. Its protein is CASSPRWAGGSYGYTF.

CDR3 region: CASSLERGYGEAFF. In DNA, the CDR3 is TGTGCCAGCAGTCTTGAGAGGGGGTACGGTGAAGCTTTCTTT. This rearrangement joins TRBV6-1 to TRBJ1-1, with D tentatively TRBD1 (6 bases). The germline V gene has CDR1 MNHNS and CDR2 SASEGT. The CDR3 runs to 14 residues. The V gene lost 5 bases and the J gene lost 7 bases, with 17 bases spanning the gap.

This sequence joins TRBV5-1 and TRBJ2-5, with 8 bases identical to TRBD2. The germline V gene has CDR1 SGHRS and CDR2 YFSETQ. The CDR3 consists of 15 residues. The junction had 6 bases not matched to a gene; V was cut back by 3 bases and J by 2 bases. CDR3 DNA: TGCGCCAGCAGCTCGATTAGCGGGAAACAAGAGACCCAGTACTTC. Protein product: CASSSISGKQETQYF.

This chain joins TRBV19 and TRBJ1-1, with D possibly being TRBD1 (6 bases). The CDR3 runs 16 residues. CDR1 LNHDA and CDR2 SQIVND come from the germline V gene (reference sequence). The V end lost 3 bases, the J end lost 8 bases, and 22 bases lay between the germline ends. The CDR3 region is CASSIRGRILIPEAFF. As DNA, the CDR3 is TGTGCCAGTAGTATCAGGGGTAGAATCTTAATTCCGGAAGCTTTCTTT.

The CDR3 region is CASSQAPHYEQYF. The CDR3 nucleotides read TGCGCCAGCAGCCAAGCGCCCCACTACGAGCAGTACTTC. The chain employs TRBV4-3 and TRBJ2-7; no firm D call. The length of the CDR3 is 13 residues. With 1 base removed from V and 3 bases from J, the gap between germline ends came to 7 bases. Germline CDR1 is LGHNA and CDR2 is YSLEER.

V is TRBV11-3 and J is TRBJ2-5; D gene ambiguous. V dropped 5 bases and J dropped 5 bases, with 12 bases sitting between them. Per the germline V gene, CDR1 is SGHNT and CDR2 is YENEEA. The CDR3 sequence is 13 residues long. Written as DNA, the CDR3 is TGTGCCAGCAGCCTCGGGCCCCAGGAGACCCAGTACTTC. Amino acids: CASSLGPQETQYF.

The chain is built from TRBV29-1 and TRBJ2-7; D may be TRBD1 (6 bases). Trimming removed 3 bases at V and 6 bases at J, with 9 bases between. CDR1 and CDR2 (germline): SQVTM, ANQGSEA. This CDR3 region has 11 residues. CDR3 region: CSVDRDTEQYF. The CDR3 DNA reads as TGCAGCGTTGATAGGGACACCGAGCAGTACTTC.

This clone was seen more than once but under ten times. The J gene is TRBJ2-3, the V gene TRBV28, with D unclear. The CDR3 contains 12 residues. Germline V gene lookup returns CDR1 MDHEN and CDR2 SYDVKM. Deletions cut 8 bases from V and 10 bases from J, with 16 bases between. DNA for the CDR3: TGTGCCAGCGGAAATTTAAGAGTGCCGCAGTATTTT. Its protein product is CASGNLRVPQYF.

This chain links TRBV7-8 with TRBJ2-7; TRBD2 matches 8 bases. V lost 3 bases, J lost 6 bases, and 4 bases stayed unmatched. The CDR3 length is 13 residues. Germline V gene lookup returns CDR1 SGHVS and CDR2 FQNEAQ. The CDR3 spells CASSLFSGAEQYF. The CDR3 DNA sequence: TGTGCCAGCAGCTTGTTTAGCGGGGCCGAGCAGTACTTC.

The chain has TRBV4-1 and TRBJ2-7, with D possibly TRBD1 on 6 matching bases. Germline CDR1 MGHRA, CDR2 YSYEKL. This CDR3 has 18 residues. V was cut by 3 bases and J by 0 bases, with 21 bases left in between. The CDR3 sequence is CASSHNPLTGDYSYEQYF. For the CDR3, the DNA is TGCGCCAGCAGCCATAACCCACTGACAGGCGACTACTCCTACGAGCAGTACTTC.

This sequence joins TRBV11-3 and TRBJ2-2; D unresolved. Germline V gene sequence: CDR1 SGHNT, CDR2 YENEEA. The CDR3 has 13 residues. Trimming took 5 bases from V and 7 from J, leaving 11 bases between them. The CDR3 DNA follows: TGTGCCAGCAGCCCAGGCAGAGGCGGGGAGCTGTTTTTT. Encoded protein: CASSPGRGGELFF.

The CDR3 bases are TGTGCCAGCAGCGCACCCTGGGAGGGATCAAGCGAGCAGTACTTC. Encoded protein: CASSAPWEGSSEQYF. This chain connects TRBV7-9 to TRBJ2-7, with 7 bases lining up with TRBD2. This CDR3 has 15 residues. The V and J ends lost 5 bases and 6 bases, in that order; junction bases with no gene match: 13. In germline, CDR1 is SEHNR, CDR2 FQNEAQ (reference sequence).

As DNA, the CDR3 is TGTGCCAGCGGTAAATACGAGCAGTACTTC. Translated, it gives CASGKYEQYF. V usage is TRBV27 and J usage is TRBJ2-7; D gene unclear. Per germline, CDR1 MNHEY and CDR2 SMNVEV (reference sequence). The CDR3 has 10 amino acids. V lost 8 bases, J lost 4 bases, and 6 bases lay in between.

This sequence joins TRBV7-9 and TRBJ2-3; D is unresolved. The CDR3 runs 13 residues. Germline CDR1 SEHNR, CDR2 FQNEAQ (reference sequence). The germline V and J ends were trimmed by 6 bases and 3 bases, with 10 bases remaining between them. The DNA of the CDR3 is TGTGCCAGCAGGTTCCGTCGAACAGATACGCAGTATTTT. Translated: CASRFRRTDTQYF.

CDR3 sequence reads: CASSQDRQYYGYTF. CDR3 in DNA: TGCGCCAGCAGCCAAGACCGGCAGTACTATGGCTACACCTTC. The chain joins TRBV4-1 to TRBJ1-2; D not certain. V lost 0 bases, J lost 3 bases, and 8 bases lay in between. In germline, CDR1 is MGHRA, CDR2 YSYEKL. This CDR3 comprises 14 residues.

The chain links TRBV6-1 to TRBJ1-2; possible D gene TRBD1, 6 bases. Trimming removed 7 bases from V and 6 bases from J, with 15 bases in between. CDR1 and CDR2 (germline): MNHNS, SASEGT. This CDR3 spans 13 amino acids. In nucleotides, the CDR3 is TGTGCCAGCATAGAGGGACAATCTAATGGCTACACCTTC. This encodes CASIEGQSNGYTF.

This clone has just a few counts. The chain joins TRBV6-1 to TRBJ1-3; 8 positions agree with TRBD1. Per the germline V gene, CDR1 is MNHNS and CDR2 is SASEGT. J gave up 5 bases and V 5 bases, and 8 bases lay outside the gene matches. The CDR3 is 15 residues long. CDR3 amino acids: CASSHGQGGRNTIYF. CDR3 bases: TGTGCCAGCAGTCACGGACAGGGCGGCCGAAACACCATATATTTT.

To note about this clone: At one end the junction does not follow the germline gene, possibly because of a read error. The chain recombines TRBV19 with TRBJ2-2; 8 bases map to TRBD1. The CDR3 spans 14 residues. CDR1 and CDR2 from the germline V gene are LNHDA and SQIVND (reference sequence). DNA of the CDR3: TGTGCCAGTAGTACCGCAGGGGGCACCGGGGAGCAGTTTTTT. Translated, it gives CASSTAGGTGEQFF.

This clone has only a few counts. The chain uses TRBV7-2 and TRBJ2-5, with D perhaps TRBD1 (7 bases). The germline V and J ends were trimmed by 1 base and 5 bases, with 11 bases remaining between them. The germline V gene encodes CDR1 SGHTA and CDR2 FQGNSA. The CDR3 loop spans 14 amino acids. As DNA, the CDR3 is TGTGCCAGCAGCTTAGTATCAGGGGGGGAGACCCAGTACTTC. Translated, it gives CASSLVSGGETQYF.

The chain links TRBV7-2 to TRBJ2-5; D gene uncertain. The germline V gene encodes CDR1 SGHTA and CDR2 FQGNSA. The CDR3 covers 14 residues. The V gene lost 1 base and the J gene lost 2 bases, with 8 bases spanning the gap. In DNA, the CDR3 is TGTGCCAGCAGCTTAGGGATAATGCAAGAGACCCAGTACTTC. Protein sequence: CASSLGIMQETQYF.

The V call is TRBV7-8, the J call TRBJ2-3, with 11 bases aligning to TRBD1. The CDR3 sequence is 18 residues long. After removal of 1 base from V and 5 bases from J, the junction contained 11 bases not matched to a gene. The germline V gene has CDR1 SGHVS and CDR2 FQNEAQ. Written as DNA, the CDR3 is TGTGCCAGCAGCTTAGGGACAGGGGGCGAGGTTTTGATAGATACGCAGTATTTT. It encodes CASSLGTGGEVLIDTQYF.

The genes are TRBV28 and TRBJ2-1; no firm D call. V lost 2 bases and J lost 8, with 4 bases in between. Per the germline V gene, CDR1 is MDHEN and CDR2 is SYDVKM. The CDR3 contains 11 residues. The CDR3 DNA is TGTGCCAGCAGTTTAGGGGATGAGCAGTTCTTC. It translates to CASSLGDEQFF.